The 25 T cell receptor beta chains in this list originate from one sample, sequenced in a study of CD8 T cells in ankylosing spondylitis. TCRdb passed the 5' RACE reads through MiXCR, listing each CDR3 protein once. Of fewer than 200,000 distinct CDR3 sequences listed, 15% to 20% are singletons. The sequenced sample was blood, either unsorted or a sorted T cell fraction (not recorded which). Receptor source: a male donor under 30 with ankylosing spondylitis or in good health (not recorded which).

This clonotype was detected once. The chain carries TRBV6-1 and TRBJ1-1; 7 positions match TRBD1. The germline V gene encodes CDR1 MNHNS and CDR2 SASEGT. The V segment lost 6 bases and the J segment 4 bases; nucleotides outside the gene matches: 8. The CDR3 totals 14 residues. CDR3 sequence (DNA): TGTGCCAGCAGGACACGGACAGGTGGCACTGAAGCTTTCTTT. Protein: CASRTRTGGTEAFF.

In DNA form, the CDR3 reads TGTGCCAGCAGCCAAAATTATGGGACAGGGAACACTGAAGCTTTCTTT. It encodes CASSQNYGTGNTEAFF. The chain links TRBV6-2 or TRBV6-3 to TRBJ1-1, with TRBD1 matching over 8 bases. The germline V gene has CDR1 MNHEY and CDR2 SVGEGT. CDR3 size: 16 residues. J gave up 1 base and V 6 bases, and 10 bases lay outside the gene matches.

In this sample, this clonotype turned up many times. The CDR3 DNA reads TGTGCCAGTCAACAGGGGGTATACCAAGAGACCCAGTACTTC. The encoded protein is CASQQGVYQETQYF. The chain couples TRBV12-3 or TRBV12-4 to TRBJ2-5, with 8 bases that match TRBD1. CDR3 length: 14 residues. V shed 9 bases and J 0 bases; nucleotides not matched to a gene: 6.

Many counts were recorded for this clonotype. V is TRBV5-5 and J is TRBJ2-7, with no clear D. The CDR3 is 14 residues long. Germline loops: CDR1 SGHKS, CDR2 YYEKEE (reference sequence). V lost 0 bases and J lost 4, with 11 bases in between. In DNA form, the CDR3 reads TGTGCCAGCAGCTTGGTTGTGGGCTTGTACGAGCAGTACTTC. Its translation is CASSLVVGLYEQYF.

This clonotype was observed many times. The chain has TRBV12-3 or TRBV12-4 and TRBJ2-1; TRBD1 matches 8 bases. The CDR3 has 16 amino acids. Trimming cost V 5 bases and J 0 bases; bases outside gene matches: 6. The CDR3 DNA reads as TGTGCCAGCAGTCTCGGACAGGGAAGCTCCTACAATGAGCAGTTCTTC. Residues: CASSLGQGSSYNEQFF.

This clonotype has at least ten counts. This chain joins TRBV21-1 and TRBJ1-1. TRBV21-1 is a pseudogene segment. The CDR3 is made up of 13 amino acids. DNA for the CDR3: TGTGCCAGCAGCAATAGTACGAACACTGAAGCTTTCTTT. Translating it yields CASSNSTNTEAFF.

This clonotype was seen repeatedly, ten times or more. The chain employs TRBV2 and TRBJ2-3; 10 nucleotides align to TRBD2. This CDR3 has 15 residues. The J segment lost 5 bases and the V segment lost 3 bases, leaving 5 bases of the junction unmatched. Germline CDR1 is SNHLY and CDR2 is FYNNEI. CDR3 sequence: CASSDGAGGIDTQYF. Here the CDR3 DNA reads TGTGCCAGCAGTGATGGAGCGGGAGGGATAGATACGCAGTATTTT.

This clonotype showed up many times. The gene calls are TRBV12-3 or TRBV12-4 and TRBJ2-5, with D hard to call. Trimming removed 6 bases from V and 5 bases from J, with 7 bases in between. The CDR3 spans 11 residues. The CDR3 coding sequence is TGTGCCAGCAGACTCTCGGAGACCCAGTACTTC. It yields the protein CASRLSETQYF.

This clonotype was observed many times. The chain recombines TRBV20-1 with TRBJ2-6; D may be TRBD2 (5 bases). Germline V gives CDR1 DFQATT, CDR2 SNEGSKA (reference sequence). The V end lost 0 bases, the J end lost 0 bases, and 9 bases lay between the germline ends. This CDR3 region has 16 residues. The CDR3 DNA reads TGCAGTGCTAGAGATCGAGCGGACTCTGGGGCCAACGTCCTGACTTTC. It yields the protein CSARDRADSGANVLTF.

The chain recombines TRBV27 with TRBJ2-2; D is uncertain. Per the germline V gene, CDR1 is MNHEY and CDR2 is SMNVEV (reference sequence). This CDR3 spans 13 amino acids. Between the trimmed V and J ends, which lost 3 bases and 0 bases, there was a span of 2 bases. CDR3 loop: CASSFTNTGELFF. The CDR3 DNA is TGTGCCAGCAGTTTCACGAACACCGGGGAGCTGTTTTTT.

The CDR3 DNA reads TGCAGTGCTAGATCGGGACTAGTCGGCACAGATACGCAGTATTTT. Its protein product is CSARSGLVGTDTQYF. This chain links TRBV20-1 with TRBJ2-3, with 8 nucleotides matching TRBD2. V trimming: 2 bases; J trimming: 1 base; junction bases outside the gene matches: 5. The CDR3 length is 15 residues. The germline gives CDR1 DFQATT, CDR2 SNEGSKA (reference sequence).

This clonotype was picked up a small number of times. The chain has TRBV27 and TRBJ2-1; D remains unclear. Trimming shortened V by 5 bases and J by 8 bases, and 10 bases separated the two germline ends. Germline V gene lookup returns CDR1 MNHEY and CDR2 SMNVEV (reference sequence). The CDR3 length is 12 residues. The CDR3 region is CASSPNGDEQFF. CDR3 DNA sequence: TGTGCCAGCAGTCCCAATGGGGATGAGCAGTTCTTC.

The V and J genes are TRBV18 and TRBJ2-1; D is uncertain. V lost 1 base and J lost 7, with 8 bases in between. Germline V gene data show CDR1 as KGHSH and CDR2 as LQKENI. The CDR3 runs 13 residues. CDR3 bases: TGTGCCAGCTCACCACTCCCCTCGAATGAGCAGTTCTTC. This encodes CASSPLPSNEQFF. The variable domain in full, with the rest retrieved from reference TRBV18 and TRBJ2-1, is NAGVMQNPRHLVRRRGQEARLRCSPMKGHSHVYWYRQLPEEGLKFMVYLQKENIIDESGMPKERFSAEFPKEGPSILRIQQVVRGDSAAYFCASSPLPSNEQFFGPGTRLTVL.

This clonotype was observed at least ten times. V usage is TRBV12-3 or TRBV12-4 and J usage is TRBJ1-5; 9 nucleotides line up with TRBD1. The V and J ends lost 6 bases and 4 bases, in that order; junction bases with no gene match: 1. The CDR3 spans 13 residues. The CDR3 DNA follows: TGTGCCAGCAGGGACAGGGGAAATCAGCCCCAGCATTTT. As protein: CASRDRGNQPQHF.

This clonotype was detected ten times or more. V is TRBV20-1 and J is TRBJ2-5; D possibly corresponds to TRBD1 (7 bases). The germline CDR1 and CDR2 sequences are DFQATT and SNEGSKA (reference sequence). V was trimmed by 3 bases and J by 1 base, leaving 18 bases between them. This CDR3 is built from 16 residues. This chain's CDR3 is CSARPTNQGGQETQYF. CDR3 bases: TGCAGTGCTAGGCCGACCAACCAGGGGGGCCAAGAGACCCAGTACTTC.

In its sample, this clonotype was seen many times. CDR3 sequence: CASSQRGTVNTEAFF. The CDR3, as DNA: TGTGCCAGCAGTCAGCGAGGGACAGTGAACACTGAAGCTTTCTTT. V usage is TRBV27 and J usage is TRBJ1-1; 7 bases agree with TRBD1. The CDR3 covers 15 residues. Germline loops: CDR1 MNHEY, CDR2 SMNVEV (reference sequence). Germline trimming cut 5 bases from V and 0 bases from J; bases unmatched to any gene: 6.

At least ten counts were recorded for this clonotype. CDR3 region: CSVGTVAKNIQYF. CDR3 DNA: TGCAGCGTTGGGACGGTAGCCAAAAACATTCAGTACTTC. The chain recombines TRBV29-1 with TRBJ2-4, with D hard to call. The germline V gene has CDR1 SQVTM and CDR2 ANQGSEA. Trimming shortened V by 4 bases and J by 0 bases, and 7 bases separated the two germline ends. The length of the CDR3 is 13 residues.

This clonotype was recorded many times. The chain links TRBV6-4 to TRBJ2-1; perhaps D is TRBD1 or TRBD2 (5 bases each). The CDR3 has 16 residues. V lost 2 bases to trimming and J lost 0 bases, with 11 bases between them. Germline lookup yields CDR1 MRHNA and CDR2 SNTAGT. The CDR3 region is CASSDGGLSSYNEQFF. CDR3 nucleotides: TGTGCCAGCAGTGACGGGGGATTGAGCTCCTACAATGAGCAGTTCTTC.

This clonotype showed up many times. The genes are TRBV3-1 and TRBJ1-2; weak D call: TRBD1 (6 bases). The CDR3 is made up of 14 amino acids. CDR1 is LGHDT and CDR2 is YNNKEL in the germline V gene (reference sequence). Trimming took 1 base from V and 2 from J, leaving 8 bases between them. The CDR3 DNA follows: TGTGCCAGCAGCCAAGTCGGACAGAACTATGGCTACACCTTC. Translation gives CASSQVGQNYGYTF.

The J gene is TRBJ2-3, the V gene TRBV18; D is ambiguous. The germline CDR1 and CDR2 sequences are KGHSH and LQKENI. The CDR3 contains 12 residues. V lost 6 bases and J lost 4, with 8 bases in between. The CDR3 protein is CASSLLADTQYF. The CDR3 DNA sequence: TGTGCCAGCTCCCTTCTTGCAGATACGCAGTATTTT.

At least ten counts were recorded for this clonotype. The V call is TRBV29-1, the J call TRBJ2-1, with 9 bases lining up with TRBD2. The CDR3 runs 12 residues. Germline values: CDR1 SQVTM, CDR2 ANQGSEA. The V and J ends lost 8 bases and 6 bases, in that order; junction bases with no gene match: 5. CDR3 in amino acids: CSSPTSGNEQFF. CDR3 bases: TGCAGCTCCCCGACTAGCGGCAATGAGCAGTTCTTC.

This clonotype has at least ten counts. V is TRBV20-1 and J is TRBJ1-2; 10 bases map to TRBD1. The CDR3 spans 15 residues. Germline values: CDR1 DFQATT, CDR2 SNEGSKA (reference sequence). Trimming took 6 bases from V and 2 from J; bases not matched to a gene: 9. CDR3 nucleotides: TGCAGTGCGTATCCCCGGGGACAGGGGAACTATGGCTACACCTTC. Protein sequence: CSAYPRGQGNYGYTF.

Many counts were recorded for this clonotype. This chain joins TRBV20-1 and TRBJ2-5; TRBD1 matches 7 bases. Unmatched junction bases numbered 12, after V lost 6 bases and J lost 5 bases. CDR1 is DFQATT and CDR2 is SNEGSKA in the germline V gene (reference sequence). The CDR3 contains 14 residues. The CDR3 DNA reads TGCAGTGCAACCAGGGGGACCCTCCAGGAGACCCAGTACTTC. It is translated as CSATRGTLQETQYF.

Ten or more counts support this clonotype. This chain joins TRBV12-3 or TRBV12-4 and TRBJ1-1, with TRBD1 matching over 7 bases. The V and J ends lost 4 bases and 0 bases, in that order; junction bases with no gene match: 8. This CDR3 is 16 amino acids long. The chain's CDR3 is CASSSPRTGMNTEAFF. The CDR3 region has the DNA TGTGCCAGCAGTTCTCCCAGGACAGGCATGAACACTGAAGCTTTCTTT.

This clonotype was counted at least ten times. In nucleotides, the CDR3 is TGTGCCAGCAGTAGGGGTGGCTACGAGCAGTACTTC. It codes for CASSRGGYEQYF. J is TRBJ2-7 and V is TRBV12-3 or TRBV12-4; weak D call: TRBD1 (5 bases). The V gene lost 5 bases and the J gene lost 3 bases, with 8 bases spanning the gap. The CDR3 is 12 residues long.